These T cell receptor beta chains were read from a single sample in a study of cytomegalovirus exposure and HLA in healthy donors. TCRdb's copy holds only in-frame clones and misses some; the assay was immunoSEQ multiplex PCR. Of 35,000 to 40,000 clones listed, 90% to 95% are singletons. Sequenced input: PBMCs. Source of these receptors: a man in his late teens or twenties in good health and CMV-seronegative. The CDR3 runs from the conserved cysteine through the conserved F or W. The D gene is left open where the match is weak. Some rows mark clone size as missing; the rest say once, few, many or name a class of expanded clone.

d_call: TRBD1
clone_size: -
v_call: TRBV7-9
j_call: TRBJ1-2
cdr3_nt: TGTGCCAGCAGCGGGCCACAGGGGGTCCGGGGCTACACCTTC
cdr3_aa: CASSGPQGVRGYTF

d_call: -
clone_size: -
v_call: TRBV18
j_call: TRBJ2-2
cdr3_nt: TGTGCCAGCTCACCAGGGCGGGATCTCGGGGAGCTGTTTTTT
cdr3_aa: CASSPGRDLGELFF

d_call: TRBD2
clone_size: -
v_call: TRBV9
j_call: TRBJ2-3
cdr3_nt: TGTGCCAGCAGCGTAGGTGCGCTAGCGGGGGCGGCAGATACGCAGTATTTT
cdr3_aa: CASSVGALAGAADTQYF

d_call: -
clone_size: -
v_call: TRBV25-1
j_call: TRBJ1-2
cdr3_nt: TGTGCCAGCAGTGAATCGGTGGATGGCTACACCTTC
cdr3_aa: CASSESVDGYTF

d_call: -
clone_size: once
v_call: TRBV5-1
j_call: TRBJ1-5
cdr3_nt: TGCGCCAGCAGCTTCGGGACGGGGGAATCCCAGCATTTT
cdr3_aa: CASSFGTGESQHF

d_call: -
clone_size: -
v_call: TRBV7-9
j_call: TRBJ1-1
cdr3_nt: TGTGCCAGCAGCAGAAGGGGCGCGCGGAACACTGAAGCTTTCTTT
cdr3_aa: CASSRRGARNTEAFF

d_call: TRBD1
clone_size: -
v_call: TRBV10-1
j_call: TRBJ2-3
cdr3_nt: TGCGCCAGCAGCGGGAGACAGGGGGCTCCAGATACGCAGTATTTT
cdr3_aa: CASSGRQGAPDTQYF

d_call: TRBD2
clone_size: once
v_call: TRBV28
j_call: TRBJ2-7
cdr3_nt: TGTGCCAGCGGAGGGAGCGGGAGTAATTACGAGCAGTACTTC
cdr3_aa: CASGGSGSNYEQYF

d_call: -
clone_size: -
v_call: TRBV21-1
j_call: TRBJ1-1
cdr3_nt: TGTGCCAGCAGCGGTAGGACACGTTTTCCTGAAGCTTTCTTT
cdr3_aa: CASSGRTRFPEAFF

d_call: -
clone_size: -
v_call: TRBV6-1
j_call: TRBJ1-2
cdr3_nt: TGTGCCAGCAGTGAGGCGGACACCGGCTACACCTTC
cdr3_aa: CASSEADTGYTF

d_call: TRBD1
clone_size: -
v_call: TRBV14
j_call: TRBJ2-1
cdr3_nt: TGTGCCAGCAGCCAGACAGGGGGCGAGGGCAATGAGCAGTTCTTC
cdr3_aa: CASSQTGGEGNEQFF

d_call: -
clone_size: -
v_call: TRBV6-1
j_call: TRBJ2-7
cdr3_nt: TGTGCCAGCAGCTGGGGAGGTTCCTACGAGCAGTACTTC
cdr3_aa: CASSWGGSYEQYF

d_call: -
clone_size: -
v_call: TRBV18
j_call: TRBJ1-2
cdr3_nt: TGTGCCAGCTCACCGGACAGCAAGGGGGGCTACACCTTC
cdr3_aa: CASSPDSKGGYTF

d_call: TRBD1
clone_size: -
v_call: TRBV30
j_call: TRBJ1-1
cdr3_nt: TGTGCCTGGAGTGTACGGCAGGGGGCGATTCGCACTGAAGCTTTCTTT
cdr3_aa: CAWSVRQGAIRTEAFF

d_call: TRBD2
clone_size: -
v_call: TRBV25-1
j_call: TRBJ2-5
cdr3_nt: TGTGCCAGCAGTGCTGTCTTTGGACTAGCGGAAGAGACCCAGTACTTC
cdr3_aa: CASSAVFGLAEETQYF

d_call: TRBD2
clone_size: few
v_call: TRBV30
j_call: TRBJ2-1
cdr3_nt: TGTGCCTGGGCGGGGACTAGCGCGTCCTACAATGAGCAGTTCTTC
cdr3_aa: CAWAGTSASYNEQFF

d_call: -
clone_size: once
v_call: TRBV13
j_call: TRBJ2-5
cdr3_nt: TGTGCCAGCAGCTATTCGGACTCCGGCGGGACCCAGTACTTC
cdr3_aa: CASSYSDSGGTQYF

d_call: TRBD2
clone_size: -
v_call: TRBV4-1
j_call: TRBJ2-3
cdr3_nt: TGCGCCAGCAGCCAAGAGGCGGGGGGCGCTAGCACAGATACGCAGTATTTT
cdr3_aa: CASSQEAGGASTDTQYF

d_call: TRBD1
clone_size: once
v_call: TRBV2
j_call: TRBJ1-3
cdr3_nt: TGTGCCAGCAGACAGGGGGCCGGAAACACCATATATTTT
cdr3_aa: CASRQGAGNTIYF

d_call: TRBD2
clone_size: -
v_call: TRBV5-6
j_call: TRBJ2-5
cdr3_nt: TGTGCCAGCAGCCCCACTAGCGGGAGGGCGTTAGAGACCCAGTACTTC
cdr3_aa: CASSPTSGRALETQYF

d_call: -
clone_size: -
v_call: TRBV19
j_call: TRBJ2-7
cdr3_nt: TGTGCCAGTAGCACAACAGGGATGCCCTACGAGCAGTACTTC
cdr3_aa: CASSTTGMPYEQYF

d_call: -
clone_size: -
v_call: TRBV10-1
j_call: TRBJ2-1
cdr3_nt: TGCGCCACCGCGGGGTCGGGTTCGAACTACAATGAGCAGTTCTTC
cdr3_aa: CATAGSGSNYNEQFF

d_call: TRBD2
clone_size: -
v_call: TRBV18
j_call: TRBJ2-1
cdr3_nt: TGTGCCAGCTCGCTACTAGCGGGAGGCGGCAATGAGCAGTTCTTC
cdr3_aa: CASSLLAGGGNEQFF

d_call: TRBD1
clone_size: -
v_call: TRBV7-9
j_call: TRBJ2-5
cdr3_nt: TGTGCCAGCAGCTTTCCCAGGGGGAAAGGAGAGACCCAGTACTTC
cdr3_aa: CASSFPRGKGETQYF

d_call: TRBD1
clone_size: -
v_call: TRBV29-1
j_call: TRBJ1-4
cdr3_nt: TGCAGCGCCACCCGAGTCGGGACAGGGGACGGAAAACTGTTTTTT
cdr3_aa: CSATRVGTGDGKLFF

d_call: TRBD2
clone_size: -
v_call: TRBV9
j_call: TRBJ2-1
cdr3_nt: TGTGCCAGCAGCAAGATAGCGGGAGGGAGCTCCTACAATGAGCAGTTCTTC
cdr3_aa: CASSKIAGGSSYNEQFF

d_call: -
clone_size: -
v_call: TRBV2
j_call: TRBJ1-5
cdr3_nt: TGTGCCAGCAGTGGGACAGCCTACAATCAGCCCCAGCATTTT
cdr3_aa: CASSGTAYNQPQHF

d_call: -
clone_size: -
v_call: TRBV7-3
j_call: TRBJ2-3
cdr3_nt: TGTGCCAGCAGCTTAGAGGCGAGAGATACGCAGTATTTT
cdr3_aa: CASSLEARDTQYF

d_call: -
clone_size: -
v_call: TRBV5-4
j_call: TRBJ2-1
cdr3_nt: TGTGCCAGCAGCGCCGGAGTAAATGAGCAGTTCTTC
cdr3_aa: CASSAGVNEQFF

d_call: -
clone_size: -
v_call: TRBV30
j_call: TRBJ1-6
cdr3_nt: TGTGCCTGGAGTTCAGGGGATTCACCCCTCCACTTT
cdr3_aa: CAWSSGDSPLHF

d_call: -
clone_size: once
v_call: TRBV2
j_call: TRBJ1-1
cdr3_nt: TGTGCCAGCGGTGTCTCCGGCACTGAAGCTTTCTTT
cdr3_aa: CASGVSGTEAFF

d_call: -
clone_size: -
v_call: TRBV23-1
j_call: TRBJ1-5
cdr3_nt: TGCGCCAGCGGGAGGGACGAGTTGGACAATCAGCCCCAGCATTTT
cdr3_aa: CASGRDELDNQPQHF

d_call: -
clone_size: -
v_call: TRBV7-9
j_call: TRBJ2-7
cdr3_nt: TGTGCCAGCAGCGGGGAAGGCCGGGGAGCTCACGAGCAGTACTTC
cdr3_aa: CASSGEGRGAHEQYF

d_call: -
clone_size: -
v_call: TRBV7-8
j_call: TRBJ1-4
cdr3_nt: TGTGCCAGCAGCTCCAGGACACGGACTAATGAAAAACTGTTTTTT
cdr3_aa: CASSSRTRTNEKLFF

d_call: -
clone_size: -
v_call: TRBV19
j_call: TRBJ1-5
cdr3_nt: TGTGCCAGTAGTATCGAAGTGGCGGTCTATAGCAATCAGCCCCAGCATTTT
cdr3_aa: CASSIEVAVYSNQPQHF

d_call: TRBD1
clone_size: -
v_call: TRBV12-5
j_call: TRBJ1-3
cdr3_nt: TGTGCTAGTGGTTTGGACTCCGGGACAGGGCCTGGAAACACCATATATTTT
cdr3_aa: CASGLDSGTGPGNTIYF

d_call: -
clone_size: -
v_call: TRBV18
j_call: TRBJ1-2
cdr3_nt: TGTGCCAGCTCACCGATCGAGGGATCCAACTATGGCTACACCTTC
cdr3_aa: CASSPIEGSNYGYTF

d_call: TRBD1
clone_size: -
v_call: TRBV27
j_call: TRBJ2-1
cdr3_nt: TGTGCCAGCAGCCCTTCGGACAGGGGTTTAAATGAGCAGTTCTTC
cdr3_aa: CASSPSDRGLNEQFF

d_call: -
clone_size: -
v_call: TRBV10-3
j_call: TRBJ1-1
cdr3_nt: TGTGCCATTCGCAGGGGCATGAACACTGAAGCTTTCTTT
cdr3_aa: CAIRRGMNTEAFF

d_call: -
clone_size: -
v_call: TRBV5-1
j_call: TRBJ2-3
cdr3_nt: TGCGCCAGCGGAACCGACTACAGCACAGATACGCAGTATTTT
cdr3_aa: CASGTDYSTDTQYF

d_call: -
clone_size: -
v_call: TRBV6-6
j_call: TRBJ1-2
cdr3_nt: TGTGCCAGCAGGGTAGGGGATGGCTACACCTTC
cdr3_aa: CASRVGDGYTF